A single TCR beta chain is shown here with its context. The data originate from a study of cytomegalovirus exposure and HLA in healthy donors. V lost 6 bases, J lost 6 bases, and 20 bases lay in between. This CDR3 has 16 amino acids. Germline V lookup: CDR1 SNHLY, CDR2 FYNNEI. In the PCR, 60 Vbeta and 13 Jbeta primers were used. Clones were sequenced by immunoSEQ multiplex PCR, and TCRdb holds only the in-frame ones, with some missing. Among 120,000 or so clones listed, under 20% were seen once. J is TRBJ1-4 and V is TRBV2; tentatively, D is TRBD1 (5 bases). This receptor was obtained from a female donor in good health and CMV-seropositive. Sequenced sample: PBMCs. The CDR3 region has the DNA TGTGCCAGCAGGGAAAGGATAGGGGCGTTTGATGAAAAACTGTTTTTT. Translated: CASRERIGAFDEKLFF.